A single sample is the source of the 15 T cell receptor beta chains below, sequenced in a study of early T cells in non-severe SARS-CoV-2 infection. MiXCR was run by TCRdb on the 5' RACE reads, yielding one entry per CDR3 protein. This table holds 65,000 to 85,000 distinct CDR3 sequences, 15% to 18% found once. The sample consisted of whole blood. These receptors were taken from an adult who was a healthcare worker with PCR-confirmed SARS-CoV-2 infection or an uninfected control (not recorded which).

The V gene is TRBV6-5, the J gene TRBJ1-2; possibly TRBD1 for D (6 bases). Trimming removed 2 bases at V and 8 bases at J, with 15 bases between. The CDR3 length is 14 residues. In germline, CDR1 is MNHEY, CDR2 SVGAGI. Written as DNA, the CDR3 is TGTGCCAGCAGTTACGAAGTAGGGGGTCGAGGCTACACCTTC. Amino acid sequence: CASSYEVGGRGYTF.

This clonotype has a handful of counts. This chain joins TRBV11-2 and TRBJ2-1; 7 bases match TRBD1. The CDR3 is made up of 14 amino acids. The ends lost 1 base at V and 9 bases at J; junction bases unmatched: 6. Germline CDR1 and CDR2: SGHAT and FQNNGV. Written as DNA, the CDR3 is TGTGCCAGCAGCTTAGTGTCGGGACAGCTTGAGCAGTTCTTC. Its protein product is CASSLVSGQLEQFF.

V gene TRBV4-2 combines with J gene TRBJ2-1, with no clear D. Germline loops: CDR1 LGHNA, CDR2 YNFKEQ. Trimming pared 0 bases from V and 10 bases from J, leaving 16 bases between. This CDR3 comprises 15 residues. As DNA, the CDR3 is TGTGCCAGCAGCCAAGATCCCCTCCCCGAGAAAGAGCAGTTCTTC. Translation gives CASSQDPLPEKEQFF.

This clonotype has only a few counts. The V and J genes are TRBV19 and TRBJ2-1; TRBD2 aligns across 7 bases. Trimming at V came to 7 bases and at J to 7 bases, leaving 10 bases not matched to a gene. Germline CDR1 reads LNHDA; CDR2 reads SQIVND (reference sequence). The CDR3 extends over 14 amino acids. CDR3 sequence reads: CASKYSGPSNEQFF. The CDR3, as DNA: TGTGCCAGTAAATATAGCGGGCCTTCGAATGAGCAGTTCTTC.

The chain couples TRBV27 to TRBJ2-7; no clear D gene. The CDR3 is made up of 12 amino acids. Germline V lookup: CDR1 MNHEY, CDR2 SMNVEV (reference sequence). The V end lost 8 bases, the J end lost 0 bases, and 8 bases lay between the germline ends. The CDR3 loop reads CASPTGSYEQYF. The CDR3 DNA is TGTGCCAGCCCGACGGGCTCCTACGAGCAGTACTTC.

This clonotype showed up just once. The rearrangement uses TRBV29-1 and TRBJ2-5; a possible D gene is TRBD1 (5 bases). The V gene lost 4 bases and the J gene lost 8 bases, with 14 bases spanning the gap. The germline V gene has CDR1 SQVTM and CDR2 ANQGSEA. This CDR3 region has 12 residues. The CDR3 here is CSVVSGFVTQYF. The CDR3 nucleotides are TGCAGCGTTGTATCAGGGTTCGTAACCCAGTACTTC. Supplemented by reference TRBV29-1 and TRBJ2-5, the full variable domain reads SAVISQKPSRDICQRGTSLTIQCQVDSQVTMMFWYRQQPGQSLTLIATANQGSEATYESGFVIDKFPISRPNLTFSTLTVSNMSPEDSSIYLCSVVSGFVTQYFGPGTRLLVL.

Many counts were recorded for this clonotype. The chain employs TRBV7-9 and TRBJ2-1; 10 bases line up with TRBD2. The germline V gene encodes CDR1 SEHNR and CDR2 FQNEAQ (reference sequence). This CDR3 contains 15 residues. The ends lost 2 bases at V and 6 bases at J; junction bases unmatched: 4. The CDR3 DNA sequence: TGTGCCAGCAGCTTACTCCTAGCGGGAGTCAATGAGCAGTTCTTC. Its protein is CASSLLLAGVNEQFF.

A few counts support this clonotype. CDR3 coding DNA: TGCAGCGTCGCAGCAGGGGGCGAGCAGTACTTC. This sequence encodes CSVAAGGEQYF. The rearrangement links TRBV29-1 to TRBJ2-7; 7 positions agree with TRBD1. The V gene end was trimmed by 6 bases and the J gene end by 6 bases; junction bases not matched to a gene: 5. Germline-derived CDR1 and CDR2 are SQVTM and ANQGSEA. This CDR3 comprises 11 residues.

The J gene is TRBJ2-7, the V gene TRBV5-1; 9 nucleotides align to TRBD1. CDR3 length equals 15 residues. The ends lost 0 bases at V and 6 bases at J; junction bases unmatched: 7. Germline CDR1 SGHRS, CDR2 YFSETQ. The CDR3 loop reads CASSLGQGGPSEQYF. In DNA form, the CDR3 reads TGCGCCAGCAGCTTGGGACAGGGGGGACCCTCCGAGCAGTACTTC.

The V and J genes are TRBV29-1 and TRBJ2-1, with TRBD2 as a possible D gene (7 bases). The CDR3 extends over 15 amino acids. Germline V CDR1 and CDR2: SQVTM, ANQGSEA. With 6 bases removed from V and 0 bases from J, the gap between germline ends came to 15 bases. CDR3 sequence (DNA): TGCAGCGTGTCAGGCGGGGGCCCCTCCTACAATGAGCAGTTCTTC. It specifies CSVSGGGPSYNEQFF.

The chain has TRBV29-1 and TRBJ2-7, with TRBD1 matching 8 bases. The germline CDR1 and CDR2 sequences are SQVTM and ANQGSEA. CDR3 length equals 12 residues. V shed 7 bases and J 5 bases; nucleotides not matched to a gene: 7. CDR3 in DNA: TGCAGCGCCCACAGGGGGAGCGACGAGCAGTACTTC. It specifies CSAHRGSDEQYF.

The chain is built from TRBV29-1 and TRBJ1-2; D gene ambiguous. V was cut by 6 bases and J by 0 bases, with 17 bases left in between. The CDR3 has 15 residues. Germline-derived CDR1 and CDR2 are SQVTM and ANQGSEA. CDR3 residues: CSVSTGGGANYGYTF. The CDR3 DNA reads as TGCAGCGTCTCCACGGGCGGCGGCGCTAACTATGGCTACACCTTC.

This clonotype has at least ten counts. The chain is built from TRBV7-9 and TRBJ1-2; no reliable D call. The V gene's germline CDR1 is SEHNR and CDR2 FQNEAQ (reference sequence). This CDR3 is built from 13 residues. With 4 bases removed from V and 0 bases from J, the gap between germline ends came to 6 bases. CDR3 in amino acids: CASSYNPNYGYTF. The CDR3, as DNA: TGTGCCAGCAGCTATAATCCTAACTATGGCTACACCTTC. Variable domain in full (rest from reference TRBV7-9 and TRBJ1-2): DTGVSQNPRHKITKRGQNVTFRCDPISEHNRLYWYRQTLGQGPEFLTYFQNEAQLEKSRLLSDRFSAERPKGSFSTLEIQRTEQGDSAMYLCASSYNPNYGYTFGSGTRLTVV.

This clonotype was seen more than once but under ten times. The chain couples TRBV5-6 to TRBJ2-2; TRBD1 agrees at 7 bases. The CDR3 contains 14 residues. The junction had 1 base not matched to a gene; V was cut back by 2 bases and J by 3 bases. The germline gives CDR1 SGHDT, CDR2 YYEEEE. The CDR3 DNA reads as TGTGCCAGCAGCTTCGGACAGGACACCGGGGAGCTGTTTTTT. Translation gives CASSFGQDTGELFF. The full variable domain, with the rest looked up from reference TRBV5-6 and TRBJ2-2, is DAGVTQSPTHLIKTRGQQVTLRCSPKSGHDTVSWYQQALGQGPQFIFQYYEEEERQRGNFPDRFSGHQFPNYSSELNVNALLLGDSALYLCASSFGQDTGELFFGEGSRLTVL.

V and J are TRBV6-1 and TRBJ1-4, with D uncertain. The V end was cut by 0 bases, the J end by 8 bases, with 4 bases between. Germline loops: CDR1 MNHNS, CDR2 SASEGT. This CDR3 is 12 amino acids long. The DNA for the CDR3 is TGTGCCAGCAGTGAAGCCGACGAAAAACTGTTTTTT. As protein: CASSEADEKLFF.